Here is one T cell receptor (beta chain) with its context. Antigen: not known. This specimen comes from a study of response to subunit inactivated influenza vaccine. Study-level results: There was a suggestion from the authors that each seasonal influenza vaccination recruits few new T cells.

J gave up 2 bases and V 7 bases, and 11 bases lay outside the gene matches. The CDR3 runs to 16 residues. The germline gives CDR1 MNHNS, CDR2 SASEGT. Each CDR3 protein is one row after TCRdb ran MiXCR on the RT-PCR reads. The profile covers roughly 460,000 distinct CDR3 sequences, with around 9.9% appearing a single time and roughly 12% taken by the ten largest. Material: PBMCs from blood, obtained roughly 48 days after vaccination. The sequence was collected from a man aged 45-60 years who received an inactivated influenza vaccine. V is TRBV6-1 and J is TRBJ1-1, with 9 bases lining up with TRBD1. The CDR3 loop reads CASTIGTGRINTEAFF. In nucleotides, the CDR3 is TGTGCCAGCACTATTGGGACAGGGAGAATAAACACTGAAGCTTTCTTT.